This T cell receptor beta chain was sequenced in a study of blood T cell repertoires in COVID-19 (dated by TCRdb to 2018 to 2021). The study in broad terms: Samples covering the acute and convalescent phases of COVID-19 were provided by collaborators in the United States, Italy and Spain. The prospective study material was composed of cDNA or gDNA derived from T cells, B-cell-depleted T cells, or PBMCs. The dataset comprised deeply sampled blood TCRbeta repertoires from subjects exposed to, actively infected with, or recovered from COVID-19. The repertoires were released in a freely available public database intended as a resource for research on the immune response to SARS-CoV-2. The samples were drawn from the first 160 participants of the ongoing ImmuneRACE study and from some 1,300 subjects provided by 6 global collaborators. The sample metadata nearly always contained a de-identified subject ID, COVID-19 status, age in years and sex. Where HLA class I and class II types were available, the types were taken from metadata supplied by the sample provider, not from assay-based typing.

Comments on this clone: The antigen it binds to is not known. No base quality values were provided; no much bigger clone lies one nucleotide off.

Collaborating institutions collected whole blood in K2EDTA tubes following their own protocols. For TCRbeta analysis, collaborator samples were shipped as frozen whole blood, as isolated PBMCs, or as DNA extracted from either sample type. TCRbeta CDR3 regions were amplified from genomic DNA using the immunoSEQ Assay, a bias-controlled multiplex PCR. The source study handled its data this way. Nucleated cell counts per sample were estimated from amplification of reference gene primers within the assay. To quantify the absolute abundance of each unique TCRbeta CDR3 rearrangement, sequence reads were collapsed and filtered. For each sample, productive Simpson clonality was calculated as the square root of Simpson's diversity index across productive rearrangements. Entries here come from immuneACCESS through TCRdb and include only in-frame sequences with V and J called. Some clones fail to appear in such tables; in the studies checked, an unresolved V gene covers under half of the shortfall, and the cause of the remainder is unknown. V, J and clone size are taken as reported in that table, and D and trimming were inferred from the DNA itself. For this sample the table gives around 300,000 clones, of which more than 75% were detected only once. 3.5% to 4.5% of the sample is in the top ten clones.

The investigation overall reported the following: The quantity of clinical and demographic metadata differed by source and by participant and was supplied without curation.

Material: peripheral blood. This TCR was sampled from a woman aged 45-59 years with active or convalescent COVID-19.

The sequenced DNA: TGTGCCAGCAGCTTAAGCCGGGGGACCCACAATGAGCAGTTCTTC. It codes for CASSLSRGTHNEQFF. This chain joins TRBV7-3 to TRBJ2-1; TRBD2 is possibly the D segment (6 matching bases). CDR1 SGHTA and CDR2 FQGTGA were looked up in the germline V gene. Counted from cysteine to phenylalanine, this CDR3 has 15 amino acids. Only CDR3 DNA is held: 45 bases, read in frame from base 1. The trim is 1 base for V and 5 bases for J, with a gap of 12 bases between the germline ends. Reference TRBV7-3 and TRBJ2-1 proteins supply the regions before and after the CDR3; the full variable domain is: GAGVSQTPSNKVTEKGKYVELRCDPISGHTALYWYRQSLGQGPEFLIYFQGTGAADDSGLPNDRFFAVRPEGSVSTLKIQRTERGDSAVYLCASSLSRGTHNEQFFGPGTRLTVL.